The 5 T cell receptor beta chains given below trace back to one sample, sequenced in a study of T-cell reconstitution after alpha-beta-depleted transplantation in children (dated by TCRdb to 2015 to 2016). Read against the paper, the sample's time point label means: day 60 (about 2 months) after transplantation. In the paper's terms, the treatment or condition label means: allogeneic hematopoietic cell transplantation with graft depleted of TCRalphabeta T cells and CD19 B cells. Library prep was done by PCR. Instrument on record: Illumina HiSeq 2500. TCR library preparation used molecular barcoding, with unique molecular identifiers applied to normalize quantification of the TCRbeta repertoire. The public sequencing data were trimmed at Q25 with fastp and processed into clonotypes with MiXCR by TCRdb, which kept only in-frame beta chains. CDR3 protein sequences are deduplicated, and each keeps its most common genes and DNA. For this sample the table gives more than 85,000 distinct CDR3 sequences, of which around 6% were detected only once. Around 5.6% of the sample rests with the top ten.

Sequencing used PBMCs, mostly from graft donor cells, obtained 60 days after TCRalphabeta/CD19-depleted stem cell transplant. All receptors come from a female patient aged 2 to 10 who had a stem cell transplant for Fanconi anemia, so the T cells may come from the graft donor.

In its sample, this clonotype was seen many times. The J gene is TRBJ2-3, the V gene TRBV7-9; 9 nucleotides align to TRBD1. The J segment lost 2 bases and the V segment lost 5 bases, leaving 5 bases of the junction unmatched. This CDR3 has 15 residues. Germline CDR1 reads SEHNR; CDR2 reads FQNEAQ (reference sequence). CDR3 region: CASSRDRATTDTQYF. The CDR3 bases are TGTGCCAGCAGCCGGGACAGGGCCACCACAGATACGCAGTATTTT.

This clonotype was counted ten times or more. J is TRBJ2-5 and V is TRBV7-2, with D possibly being TRBD1 (6 bases). V lost 5 bases to trimming and J lost 1 base, with 14 bases between them. CDR1 and CDR2 from the germline V gene are SGHTA and FQGNSA. The CDR3 consists of 15 residues. The CDR3 DNA reads TGTGCCAGCAGCGCTCGAAGGGGGATCCAAGAGACCCAGTACTTC. Translating gives CASSARRGIQETQYF.

The chain has TRBV29-1 and TRBJ2-7, with a tentative D call TRBD1 (5 bases). Trimming took off 7 bases at V and 2 bases at J, with 12 bases between the two ends. CDR3 length: 12 residues. Germline V gene sequence: CDR1 SQVTM, CDR2 ANQGSEA. As DNA, the CDR3 is TGCAGCGCCTGGGCAGGGACCTACGAGCAGTACTTC. Encoded protein: CSAWAGTYEQYF.

DNA for the CDR3: TGTGCCAGCAGCTTGGCCAACACGCCTCGGTATGGCTACACCTTC. Protein product: CASSLANTPRYGYTF. This chain joins TRBV5-6 and TRBJ1-2; D not resolved. Between the trimmed V and J ends, which lost 0 bases and 5 bases, there was a span of 14 bases. The length of the CDR3 is 15 residues. Germline V lookup: CDR1 SGHDT, CDR2 YYEEEE.

Many counts were recorded for this clonotype. Because the CDR3's place on the DNA is in doubt, the DNA is left out and the CDR3 is given as listed by TCRdb. The chain joins TRBV28 to TRBJ2-1. Germline CDR1 and CDR2: MDHEN and SYDVKM. The CDR3 numbers 15 amino acids, ends counted. The CDR3 sequence is CASSFFGERVLEQFF.